The T cell receptor (beta chain) under discussion was sequenced for a study of blood T cells in healthy people across ages. Study results and caveats: Any conclusive comparison of naive versus antigen-experienced cells was prevented by using unsorted PBMCs.

Only a few counts were recorded for this clonotype. Its target is unknown. Together with a sample-barcoded 5' primer, a J-beta primer mix was included in a second PCR lasting roughly 6 to 12 cycles. Carrying 12 random nucleotides, a template-switch adaptor labeled each individual cDNA molecule. TCRdb re-derived calls from the 5' RACE reads in MiXCR, one entry per CDR3 protein. The profile shows around 990,000 distinct CDR3 sequences, 20% to 25% of them singletons. The CDR3 spans 15 residues. The germline gives CDR1 SGDLS, CDR2 YYNGEE. Trimming cost V 3 bases and J 2 bases; bases outside gene matches: 5. These data are also associated with another study on T cells of mothers and their children. That investigation notes: Microchimeric T cell clones that persisted were not detected.

This sequence was found in a girl aged 2 to 10 in good health. The chain links TRBV9 to TRBJ2-7; 10 positions match TRBD1. Sequencing was done on a sample of blood. CDR3: CASSAGTGVTYEQYF. The DNA for the CDR3 is TGTGCCAGCAGCGCCGGGACAGGGGTTACCTACGAGCAGTACTTC. The whole variable domain, remainder taken from reference TRBV9 and TRBJ2-7, is DSGVTQTPKHLITATGQRVTLRCSPRSGDLSVYWYQQSLDQGLQFLIQYYNGEERAKGNILERFSAQQFPDLHSELNLSSLELGDSALYFCASSAGTGVTYEQYFGPGTRLTVT.